This T cell receptor (beta chain) was sequenced in a study of response to subunit inactivated influenza vaccine. Study findings and constraints: Few additional T cells are recruited per seasonal influenza vaccination, authors suggested.

TCRdb independently ran MiXCR on the RT-PCR reads; one entry per CDR3 protein. The data hold 450,000 to 600,000 distinct CDR3 sequences, with under 8.5% observed a single time. Trimming took off 0 bases at V and 3 bases at J, with 7 bases between the two ends. Germline V lookup: CDR1 SGHRS, CDR2 YFSETQ. This CDR3 is built from 14 residues. This clonotype showed up many times. Its antigen is undetermined. Material: PBMCs from blood, obtained approximately 25 months after vaccination. V and J are TRBV5-1 and TRBJ2-4, with a weak D call TRBD2 (5 bases). This sequence was found in a man between 45 and 75 years old who received an inactivated influenza vaccine. CDR3 protein: CASSLEDFKNIQYF. The CDR3 DNA reads as TGCGCCAGCAGCTTGGAGGACTTCAAAAACATTCAGTACTTC.